The sequence of this TCR beta chain was determined in a study of CD8 T cells in ankylosing spondylitis. General study results and limits: Made up of fewer than 10 highly homologous variants, a TCR beta motif appeared characteristic of ankylosing spondylitis blood.

A quantitative 5'-RACE method, one with molecular barcodes, was used to make TCR beta libraries. Via MiXCR, TCRdb re-called the 5' RACE reads, giving one row per CDR3 protein. Of more than 250,000 distinct CDR3 sequences listed, under 8.5% are singletons. This clonotype was observed a handful of times. Its target is unknown. CDR1 DFQATT and CDR2 SNEGSKA come from the germline V gene (reference sequence). The length of the CDR3 is 13 residues. The V gene lost 1 base and the J gene lost 4 bases, with 11 bases spanning the gap. The receptor was isolated from a male donor with ankylosing spondylitis. Sample: blood, either unsorted or a sorted T cell fraction (not recorded which). The chain uses TRBV20-1 and TRBJ2-7; D may be TRBD1 (6 bases). This CDR3 reads CSARVPDRYEQYF. In DNA, the CDR3 is TGCAGTGCTAGAGTCCCGGACAGATACGAGCAGTACTTC.